What follows are 19 T cell receptor beta chains derived from one specimen sequenced in a study of cytomegalovirus exposure and HLA in healthy donors. The PCR made use of 60 Vbeta and 13 Jbeta primers. The protocol was immunoSEQ multiplex PCR, while the TCRdb copy is restricted to in-frame clones and leaves out a portion. The data show about 200,000 clones, less than 80% seen once. Sequencing was performed on PBMCs. All receptors come from a woman between 25 and 40 years old in good health and CMV-seropositive.

This sequence joins TRBV14 and TRBJ2-7, with D possibly matching TRBD2 (5 bases). With 4 bases removed from V and 3 bases from J, the gap between germline ends came to 16 bases. The CDR3 extends over 15 amino acids. CDR1 and CDR2 (germline): SGHDN, FVKESK. CDR3 sequence: CASSLTPGKSYEQYF. CDR3 bases: TGTGCCAGCAGCCTTACTCCGGGAAAGAGCTACGAGCAGTACTTC.

The J gene is TRBJ2-7, the V gene TRBV6-5; D is unclear. V dropped 7 bases and J dropped 1 base, with 17 bases sitting between them. The CDR3 is made up of 15 amino acids. CDR1 and CDR2 (germline): MNHEY, SVGAGI. CDR3 amino acids: CASKEAPESSYEQYF. Written as DNA, the CDR3 is TGTGCCAGCAAAGAAGCCCCGGAGTCTTCCTACGAGCAGTACTTC.

This sequence joins TRBV30 and TRBJ1-3; 9 bases fit TRBD1. Germline V gene lookup returns CDR1 GTSNPN and CDR2 SVGIG (reference sequence). There are 15 residues in the CDR3. The J segment lost 7 bases and the V segment lost 3 bases, leaving 10 bases of the junction unmatched. This CDR3 reads CAWSKGQGSGNTIYF. The CDR3 DNA follows: TGTGCCTGGAGCAAGGGACAGGGAAGCGGGAACACCATATATTTT.

The chain carries TRBV27 and TRBJ2-7, with 13 bases matching TRBD2. Trimming cost V 4 bases and J 4 bases; bases outside gene matches: 1. CDR3 size: 14 residues. The germline V gene has CDR1 MNHEY and CDR2 SMNVEV (reference sequence). CDR3 amino acids: CASSWTSGGYEQYF. The CDR3 nucleotides are TGTGCCAGCAGTTGGACTAGCGGGGGATACGAGCAGTACTTC.

This chain joins TRBV5-6 and TRBJ2-7, with D possibly matching TRBD1 (5 bases). There are 14 residues in the CDR3. V lost 1 base and J lost 2, with 10 bases in between. Germline-derived CDR1 and CDR2 are SGHDT and YYEEEE. The CDR3 coding sequence is TGTGCCAGCAGCTTGAGACAGACTCCCTACGAGCAGTACTTC. It is translated as CASSLRQTPYEQYF.

This clone was seen just once. V is TRBV7-9 and J is TRBJ2-5; 8 nucleotides agree with TRBD1. With V trimmed by 5 bases and J by 4 bases, 12 bases remained unmatched. The CDR3 runs to 16 residues. Per the germline V gene, CDR1 is SEHNR and CDR2 is FQNEAQ (reference sequence). For the CDR3, the DNA is TGTGCCAGCAGCACCACCTCGGACAGGGCCCGAGAGACCCAGTACTTC. As protein: CASSTTSDRARETQYF.

J is TRBJ2-2 and V is TRBV6-5; tentatively, D is TRBD2 (5 bases). The CDR3 is made up of 16 amino acids. Germline assignment: CDR1 MNHEY and CDR2 SVGAGI. V shed 2 bases and J shed 5 bases, with 15 bases lying between them. DNA for the CDR3: TGTGCCAGCAGTTACGTAGGTAGCGCCAGGACCGGGGAGCTGTTTTTT. This sequence encodes CASSYVGSARTGELFF.

V is TRBV5-1 and J is TRBJ2-7; TRBD1 matches at 7 bases. The V gene's germline CDR1 is SGHRS and CDR2 YFSETQ. The trim removed 4 bases at V and 3 bases at J, leaving 13 bases unmatched. The CDR3 totals 16 residues. CDR3 amino acids: CASSPKGQAINYEQYF. Written as DNA, the CDR3 is TGCGCCAGCAGCCCGAAAGGACAGGCAATAAACTACGAGCAGTACTTC. The entire variable domain, with the rest obtained from reference TRBV5-1 and TRBJ2-7, is as follows: KAGVTQTPRYLIKTRGQQVTLSCSPISGHRSVSWYQQTPGQGLQFLFEYFSETQRNKGNFPGRFSGRQFSNSRSEMNVSTLELGDSALYLCASSPKGQAINYEQYFGPGTRLTVT.

The rearrangement uses TRBV5-1 and TRBJ2-2; tentatively, D is TRBD2 (6 bases). CDR1 is SGHRS and CDR2 is YFSETQ in the germline V gene. V was trimmed by 2 bases and J by 6 bases, leaving 23 bases between them. The length of the CDR3 is 18 residues. CDR3 nucleotide sequence: TGCGCCAGCAGCTTTCTGGGCGGAGGGGCGCGTGAATCCGGGGAGCTGTTTTTT. Its translation: CASSFLGGGARESGELFF.

This chain joins TRBV7-2 and TRBJ2-7; 8 nucleotides line up with TRBD1. The CDR3 sequence is 15 residues long. Germline V lookup: CDR1 SGHTA, CDR2 FQGNSA. Trimming at V came to 5 bases and at J to 1 base, leaving 7 bases not matched to a gene. CDR3 amino acids: CASSLRRDRSYEQYF. The CDR3, as DNA: TGTGCCAGCAGCCTCAGGAGGGACAGGTCCTACGAGCAGTACTTC.

V and J are TRBV6-5 and TRBJ2-5; no clear D gene. The germline CDR1 and CDR2 sequences are MNHEY and SVGAGI. This CDR3 is 12 amino acids long. V was cut by 8 bases and J by 3 bases, with 10 bases left in between. The CDR3 region is CASSTREETQYF. Written as DNA, the CDR3 is TGTGCCAGCTCTACCCGGGAAGAGACCCAGTACTTC.

This sequence joins TRBV11-3 and TRBJ2-7; 10 bases are shared with TRBD1. Germline CDR1 reads SGHNT; CDR2 reads YENEEA. V lost 5 bases, J lost 1 base, and 5 bases stayed unmatched. The CDR3 is 15 residues long. The CDR3 region has the DNA TGTGCCAGCAGCACCCGGACAGGGGGGTCCTACGAGCAGTACTTC. The encoded protein is CASSTRTGGSYEQYF. Complete variable domain (other parts from reference TRBV11-3 and TRBJ2-7): EAGVVQSPRYKIIEKKQPVAFWCNPISGHNTLYWYLQNLGQGPELLIRYENEEAVDDSQLPKDRFSAERLKGVDSTLKIQPAELGDSAVYLCASSTRTGGSYEQYFGPGTRLTVT.

This clone occurred a few times. This sequence joins TRBV10-1 and TRBJ1-6; D remains unclear. V was cut by 6 bases and J by 6 bases, with 12 bases left in between. Germline assignment: CDR1 WNHNN and CDR2 SYGVQD (reference sequence). The CDR3 extends over 14 amino acids. This CDR3 reads CASREGGGNSPLHF. The CDR3 coding sequence is TGCGCCAGCAGGGAGGGCGGTGGTAATTCACCCCTCCACTTT.

This clone showed up just once. The chain couples TRBV9 to TRBJ2-2; tentative D call: TRBD1 (7 bases). The germline V and J ends were trimmed by 4 bases and 5 bases, with 21 bases remaining between them. The germline V gene has CDR1 SGDLS and CDR2 YYNGEE. This CDR3 region has 17 residues. In nucleotides, the CDR3 is TGTGCCAGCAGCCCCAGGAGGGGGCCCGAGGGAACCGGGGAGCTGTTTTTT. Protein: CASSPRRGPEGTGELFF.

This rearrangement joins TRBV27 to TRBJ1-2, with TRBD1 as a possible D gene (6 bases). Per the germline V gene, CDR1 is MNHEY and CDR2 is SMNVEV (reference sequence). There are 13 residues in the CDR3. The V gene lost 6 bases and the J gene lost 1 base, with 9 bases spanning the gap. DNA of the CDR3: TGTGCCAGCAGCAGGGACAATAACTATGGCTACACCTTC. Translating it yields CASSRDNNYGYTF.

This clone was found a few times. The V call is TRBV4-2, the J call TRBJ2-3, with TRBD2 matching 13 bases. The germline V gene encodes CDR1 LGHNA and CDR2 YNFKEQ. Trimming took 4 bases from V and 0 from J; bases not matched to a gene: 7. The CDR3 spans 18 residues. The CDR3 loop is CASSPGLAGSSSTDTQYF. The DNA for the CDR3 is TGTGCCAGCAGCCCGGGACTAGCGGGGTCATCTAGCACAGATACGCAGTATTTT.

This clone was seen a few times. The chain employs TRBV29-1 and TRBJ1-1; TRBD1 is a possible D gene (6 bases). With 6 bases removed from V and 5 bases from J, the gap between germline ends came to 10 bases. Germline CDR1 reads SQVTM; CDR2 reads ANQGSEA. The CDR3 extends over 11 amino acids. The chain's CDR3 is CSVDRRTEAFF. The CDR3, as DNA: TGCAGCGTGGACAGAAGGACTGAAGCTTTCTTT.

The chain carries TRBV5-4 and TRBJ1-1, with D unclear. The CDR3 totals 13 residues. CDR1 is SGHNT and CDR2 is YYREEE in the germline V gene (reference sequence). V lost 4 bases and J lost 5, with 12 bases in between. The CDR3 DNA follows: TGTGCCAGCAGCCCCCAAGGAGAGACTGAAGCTTTCTTT. This translates into CASSPQGETEAFF.

This sequence joins TRBV19 and TRBJ2-2; 11 bases line up with TRBD1. This CDR3 spans 16 amino acids. Losses at the gene ends were 7 bases for V and 5 bases for J; bases not matched to a gene: 9. In germline, CDR1 is LNHDA, CDR2 SQIVND (reference sequence). The CDR3 protein is CASTGTGGPGTGELFF. Here the CDR3 DNA reads TGTGCCAGTACCGGGACAGGGGGGCCAGGGACCGGGGAGCTGTTTTTT. Using reference TRBV19 and TRBJ2-2 for the parts outside the CDR3, the full variable domain is DGGITQSPKYLFRKEGQNVTLSCEQNLNHDAMYWYRQDPGQGLRLIYYSQIVNDFQKGDIAEGYSVSREKKESFPLTVTSAQKNPTAFYLCASTGTGGPGTGELFFGEGSRLTVL.